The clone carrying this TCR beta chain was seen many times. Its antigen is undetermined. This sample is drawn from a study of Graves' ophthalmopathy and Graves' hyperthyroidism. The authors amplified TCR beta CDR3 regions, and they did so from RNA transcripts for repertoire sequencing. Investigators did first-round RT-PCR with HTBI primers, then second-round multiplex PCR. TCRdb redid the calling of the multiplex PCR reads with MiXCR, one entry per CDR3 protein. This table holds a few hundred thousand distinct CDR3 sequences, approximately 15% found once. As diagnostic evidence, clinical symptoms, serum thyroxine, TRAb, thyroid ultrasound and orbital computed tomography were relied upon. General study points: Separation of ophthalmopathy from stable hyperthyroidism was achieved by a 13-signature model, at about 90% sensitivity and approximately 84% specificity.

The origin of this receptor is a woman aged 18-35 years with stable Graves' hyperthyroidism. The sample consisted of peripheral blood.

The CDR3: CASSLGRLLETQYF. The CDR3 nucleotides read TGTGCCAGCAGCTTAGGGAGACTTTTAGAGACCCAGTACTTC. The chain has TRBV11-2 and TRBJ2-5; D not resolved. This CDR3 spans 14 amino acids. Trimming removed 1 base at V and 4 bases at J, with 10 bases between. Germline lookup yields CDR1 SGHAT and CDR2 FQNNGV. The full variable domain, completed using reference TRBV11-2 and TRBJ2-5, is EAGVAQSPRYKIIEKRQSVAFWCNPISGHATLYWYQQILGQGPKLLIQFQNNGVVDDSQLPKDRFSAERLKGVDSTLKIQPAKLEDSAVYLCASSLGRLLETQYFGPGTRLLVL.